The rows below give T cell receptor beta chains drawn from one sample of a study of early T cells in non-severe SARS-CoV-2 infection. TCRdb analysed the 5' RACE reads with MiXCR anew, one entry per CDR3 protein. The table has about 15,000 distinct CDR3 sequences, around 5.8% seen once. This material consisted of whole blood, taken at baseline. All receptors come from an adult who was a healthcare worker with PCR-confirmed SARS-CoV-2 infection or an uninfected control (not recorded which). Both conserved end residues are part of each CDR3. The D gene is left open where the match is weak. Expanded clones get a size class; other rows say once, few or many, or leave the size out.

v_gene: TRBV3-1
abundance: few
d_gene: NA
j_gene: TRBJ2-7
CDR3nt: TGTGCCAGCAGCCGAGGGCGCGAGCAGTACTTC
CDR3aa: CASSRGREQYF

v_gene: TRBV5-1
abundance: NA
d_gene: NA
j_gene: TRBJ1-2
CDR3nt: TGCGCCAGCAGCTTGGAAGGTCACCCCGGCGATGGCTACACCTTC
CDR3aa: CASSLEGHPGDGYTF

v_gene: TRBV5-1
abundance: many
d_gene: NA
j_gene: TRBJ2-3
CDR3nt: TGCGCCAGCAGCTTGGGTGTGACAAGCACAGATACGCAGTATTTT
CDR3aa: CASSLGVTSTDTQYF

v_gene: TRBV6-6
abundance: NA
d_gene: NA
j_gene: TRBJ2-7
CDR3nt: TGTGCCACCCGGACAGTCCCATCTTACGAGCAGTACTTC
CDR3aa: CATRTVPSYEQYF

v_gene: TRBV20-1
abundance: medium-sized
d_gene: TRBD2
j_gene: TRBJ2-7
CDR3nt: TGCAGTGCTAGAGGACTAGCGGACTACGAGCAGTACTTC
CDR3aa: CSARGLADYEQYF

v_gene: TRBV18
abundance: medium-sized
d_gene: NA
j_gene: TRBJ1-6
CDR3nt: TGTGCCAGCTCACCACTAGAAGGGGAGCGTTCACCCCTCCACTTT
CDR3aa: CASSPLEGERSPLHF

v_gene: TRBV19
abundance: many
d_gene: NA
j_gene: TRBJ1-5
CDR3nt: TGTGCCAGTAGTCCCCTAGGGGTGGGACAGCCCCAGCATTTT
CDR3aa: CASSPLGVGQPQHF

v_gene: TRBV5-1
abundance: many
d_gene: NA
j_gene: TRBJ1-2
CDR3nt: TGCGCCAGCAGCTTAAATCTACAGGCTGGCGGCTACACCTTC
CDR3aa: CASSLNLQAGGYTF

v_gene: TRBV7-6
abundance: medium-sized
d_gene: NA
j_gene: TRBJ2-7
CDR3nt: TGTGCCAGCAGCTTGTCTTCAGGGACACCTCTCTACGAGCAGTACTTC
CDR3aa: CASSLSSGTPLYEQYF

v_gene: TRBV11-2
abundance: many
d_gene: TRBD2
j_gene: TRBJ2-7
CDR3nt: TGTGCCAGCAGCCCCAAAGCGGGGGGATACGAGCAGTACTTC
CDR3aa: CASSPKAGGYEQYF

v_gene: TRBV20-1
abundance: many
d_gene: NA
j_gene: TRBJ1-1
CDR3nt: TGCAGTGCTAGAGGCAGGGTTGGCACTGAAGCTTTCTTT
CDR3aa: CSARGRVGTEAFF

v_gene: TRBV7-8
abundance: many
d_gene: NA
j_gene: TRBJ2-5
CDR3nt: TGTGCCAGCAGCTTAGCGGGGGGGCGCGAAGAGACCCAGTACTTC
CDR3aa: CASSLAGGREETQYF

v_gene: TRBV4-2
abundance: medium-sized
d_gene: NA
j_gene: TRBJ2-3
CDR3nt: TGTGCCAGCAGCCAAGGGTTAGATACGCAGTATTTT
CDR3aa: CASSQGLDTQYF

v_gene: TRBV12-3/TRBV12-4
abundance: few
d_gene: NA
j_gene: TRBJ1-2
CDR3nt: TGTGCCAGCACGACAGTACTCGACTATGGCTACACCTTC
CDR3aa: CASTTVLDYGYTF

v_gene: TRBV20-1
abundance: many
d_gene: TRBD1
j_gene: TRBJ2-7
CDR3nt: TGCAGTGCTAGAGATGCGGGACAGGGCCCCTACGAGCAGTACTTC
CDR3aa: CSARDAGQGPYEQYF

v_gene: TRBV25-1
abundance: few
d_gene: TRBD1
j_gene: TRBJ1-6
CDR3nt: TGTGCCAGCGCCGGACAGGTAGAGAATTCACCCCTCCACTTT
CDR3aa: CASAGQVENSPLHF

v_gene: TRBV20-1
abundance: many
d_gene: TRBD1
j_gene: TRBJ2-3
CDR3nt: TGCAGTGCTAGAGATGAGGGGGCCCCGCCGCAGTATTTT
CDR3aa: CSARDEGAPPQYF

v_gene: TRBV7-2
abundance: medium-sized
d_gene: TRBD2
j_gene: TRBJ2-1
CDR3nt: TGTGCCAGCAGCTCCTACATTACTAGCGGGGGGACGTACAATGAGCAGTTCTTC
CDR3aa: CASSSYITSGGTYNEQFF

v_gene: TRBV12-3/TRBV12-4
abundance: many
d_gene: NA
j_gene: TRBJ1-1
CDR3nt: TGTGCCAGCAGTCGAGGACAGCTTAACACTGAAGCTTTCTTT
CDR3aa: CASSRGQLNTEAFF

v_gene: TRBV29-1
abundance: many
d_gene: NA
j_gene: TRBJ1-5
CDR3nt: TGCAGCGTTGGCCAACCCGGAGCTCAGCCCCAGCATTTT
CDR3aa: CSVGQPGAQPQHF

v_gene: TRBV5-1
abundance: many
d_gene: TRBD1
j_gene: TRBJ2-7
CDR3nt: TGCGCCAGCAGCTTAGACAGGGGGCCATACGAGCAGTACTTC
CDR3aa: CASSLDRGPYEQYF

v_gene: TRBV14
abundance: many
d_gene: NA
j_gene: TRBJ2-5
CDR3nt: TGTGCCAGCAGCCAAGACCCAGCCCCAGAGACCCAGTACTTC
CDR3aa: CASSQDPAPETQYF

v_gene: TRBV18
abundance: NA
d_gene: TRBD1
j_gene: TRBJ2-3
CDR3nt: TGTGCCAGCTCACCGGGGACAGGACTCACAGATACGCAGTATTTT
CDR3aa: CASSPGTGLTDTQYF

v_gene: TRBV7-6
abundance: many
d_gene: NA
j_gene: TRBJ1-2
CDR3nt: TGTGCCAGCAGTCGTACCGGGACTCGGAGCTATGGCTACACCTTC
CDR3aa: CASSRTGTRSYGYTF

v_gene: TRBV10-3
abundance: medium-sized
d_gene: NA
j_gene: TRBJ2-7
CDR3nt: TGTGCCATCAGTGTTCAGGGCGGCTCCTACGAGCAGTACTTC
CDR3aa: CAISVQGGSYEQYF

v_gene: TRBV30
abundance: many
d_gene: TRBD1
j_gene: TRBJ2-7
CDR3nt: TGTGCCTGGCACCCGGGACAGGGGGCGGACGAGCAGTACTTC
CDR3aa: CAWHPGQGADEQYF

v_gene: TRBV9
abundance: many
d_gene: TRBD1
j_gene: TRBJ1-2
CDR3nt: TGTGCCAGCAGCGTAGAGGGACAGGGCTATGGCTACACCTTC
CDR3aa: CASSVEGQGYGYTF

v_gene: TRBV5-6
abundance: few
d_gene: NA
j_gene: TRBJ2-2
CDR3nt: TGTGCCAGCTCCCAGCGGCTCCCCGGGGAGCTGTTTTTT
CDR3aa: CASSQRLPGELFF

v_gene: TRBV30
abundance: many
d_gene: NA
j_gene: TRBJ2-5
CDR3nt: TGTGCCTGGAGTAAGATGTACCAAGAGACCCAGTACTTC
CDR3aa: CAWSKMYQETQYF

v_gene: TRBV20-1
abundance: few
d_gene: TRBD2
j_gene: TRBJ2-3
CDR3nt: TGCAGTGCTAGACGCAGCGGGGGCCAGGGAGATACGCAGTATTTT
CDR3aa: CSARRSGGQGDTQYF

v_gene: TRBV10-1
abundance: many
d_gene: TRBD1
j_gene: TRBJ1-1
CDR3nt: TGCGCCAGCAGTGAGGGGACAGGGGGAAAAGCTTTCTTT
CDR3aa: CASSEGTGGKAFF

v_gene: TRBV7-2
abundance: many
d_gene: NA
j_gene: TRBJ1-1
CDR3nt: TGTGCCAGCAGCTTTAAACGAGGGGAAACTGAAGCTTTCTTT
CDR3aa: CASSFKRGETEAFF

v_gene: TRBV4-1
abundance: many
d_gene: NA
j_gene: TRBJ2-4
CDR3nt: TGCGCCAGCAGCCAAGACCCCGAAGGGGATAACACCAAAAACATTCAGTACTTC
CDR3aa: CASSQDPEGDNTKNIQYF

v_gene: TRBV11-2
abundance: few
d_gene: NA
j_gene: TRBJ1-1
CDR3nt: TGTGCCAGCAGCCCTTATGCTGAAGCTTTCTTT
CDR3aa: CASSPYAEAFF

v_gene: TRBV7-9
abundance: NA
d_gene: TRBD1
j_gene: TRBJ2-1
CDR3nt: TGTGCCAGCAGCTCGACAGGGGTCAATGAGCAGTTCTTC
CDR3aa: CASSSTGVNEQFF

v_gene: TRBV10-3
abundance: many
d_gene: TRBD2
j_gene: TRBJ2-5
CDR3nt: TGTGCCATCAGTGATACTAGCGGGGGGGAGACCCAGTACTTC
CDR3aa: CAISDTSGGETQYF

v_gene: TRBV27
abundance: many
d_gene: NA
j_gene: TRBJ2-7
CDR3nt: TGTGCCAGCAGCCCGTGGGGGGGGGGCGTCTACGAGCAGTACTTC
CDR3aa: CASSPWGGGVYEQYF

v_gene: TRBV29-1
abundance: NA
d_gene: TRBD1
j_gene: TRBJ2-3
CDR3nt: TGCAGCGCCGGAACAGGGGGCTACACAGATACGCAGTATTTT
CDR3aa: CSAGTGGYTDTQYF

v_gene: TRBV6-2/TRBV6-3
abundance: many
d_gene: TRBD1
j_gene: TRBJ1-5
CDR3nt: TGTGCCAGCAGTCCAAAGGTGGGACAGGGAAATCAGCCCCAGCATTTT
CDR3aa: CASSPKVGQGNQPQHF

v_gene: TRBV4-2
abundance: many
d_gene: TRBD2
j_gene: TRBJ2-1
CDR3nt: TGTGCCAGCAGCCAAGACGGGACTAGCGGGGTGGTAGACAATGAGCAGTTCTTC
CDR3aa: CASSQDGTSGVVDNEQFF